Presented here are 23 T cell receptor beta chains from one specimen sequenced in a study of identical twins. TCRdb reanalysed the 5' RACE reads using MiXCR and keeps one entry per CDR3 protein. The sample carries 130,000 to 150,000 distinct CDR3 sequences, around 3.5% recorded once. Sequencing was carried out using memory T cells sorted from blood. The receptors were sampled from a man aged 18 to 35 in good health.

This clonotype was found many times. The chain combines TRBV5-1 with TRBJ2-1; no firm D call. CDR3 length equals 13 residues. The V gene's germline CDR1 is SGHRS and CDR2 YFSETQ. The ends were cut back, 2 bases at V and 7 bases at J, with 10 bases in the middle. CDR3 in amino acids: CASSFTLLNEQFF. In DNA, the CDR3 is TGCGCCAGCAGCTTCACTCTCCTGAATGAGCAGTTCTTC.

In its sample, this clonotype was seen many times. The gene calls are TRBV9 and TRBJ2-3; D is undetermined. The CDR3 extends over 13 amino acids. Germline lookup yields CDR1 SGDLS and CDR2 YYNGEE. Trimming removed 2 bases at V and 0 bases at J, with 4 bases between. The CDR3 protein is CASSVISTDTQYF. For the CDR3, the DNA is TGTGCCAGCAGCGTGATAAGCACAGATACGCAGTATTTT.

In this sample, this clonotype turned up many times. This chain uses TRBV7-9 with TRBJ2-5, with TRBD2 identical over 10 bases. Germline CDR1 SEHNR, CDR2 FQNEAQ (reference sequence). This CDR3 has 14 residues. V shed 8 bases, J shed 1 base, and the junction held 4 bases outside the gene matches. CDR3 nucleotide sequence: TGTGCCAGCCAACTAGCGGGGTTCCAAGAGACCCAGTACTTC. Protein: CASQLAGFQETQYF.

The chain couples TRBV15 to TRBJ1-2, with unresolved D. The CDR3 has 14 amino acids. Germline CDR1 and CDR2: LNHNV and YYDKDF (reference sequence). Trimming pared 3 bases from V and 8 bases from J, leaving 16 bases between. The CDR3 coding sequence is TGTGCCACCAGCAGCCCCAATAAGAATATGGGCTACACCTTC. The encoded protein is CATSSPNKNMGYTF.

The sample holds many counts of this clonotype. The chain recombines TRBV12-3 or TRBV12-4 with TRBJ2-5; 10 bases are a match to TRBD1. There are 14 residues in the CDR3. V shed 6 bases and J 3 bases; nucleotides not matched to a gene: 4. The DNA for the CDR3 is TGTGCCAGCAGGCCAGGGACAGGGGAAGAGACCCAGTACTTC. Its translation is CASRPGTGEETQYF.

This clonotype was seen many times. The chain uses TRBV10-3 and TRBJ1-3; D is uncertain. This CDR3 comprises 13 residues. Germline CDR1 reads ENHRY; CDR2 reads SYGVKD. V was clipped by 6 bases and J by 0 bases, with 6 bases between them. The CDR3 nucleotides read TGTGCCATCAGGAAAAGCTCTGGAAACACCATATATTTT. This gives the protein CAIRKSSGNTIYF.

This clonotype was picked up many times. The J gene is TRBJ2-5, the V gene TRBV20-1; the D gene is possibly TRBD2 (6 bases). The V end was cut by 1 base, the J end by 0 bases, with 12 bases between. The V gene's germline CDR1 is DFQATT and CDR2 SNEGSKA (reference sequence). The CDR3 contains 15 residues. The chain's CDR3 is CSARVLGGYQETQYF. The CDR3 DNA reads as TGCAGTGCTAGAGTCCTCGGAGGGTACCAAGAGACCCAGTACTTC.

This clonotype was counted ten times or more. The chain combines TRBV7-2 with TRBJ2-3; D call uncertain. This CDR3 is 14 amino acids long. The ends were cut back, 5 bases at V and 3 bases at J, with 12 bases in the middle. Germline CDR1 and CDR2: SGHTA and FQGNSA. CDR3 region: CASSRDPRTDTQYF. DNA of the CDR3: TGTGCCAGCAGCAGAGACCCTAGAACAGATACGCAGTATTTT.

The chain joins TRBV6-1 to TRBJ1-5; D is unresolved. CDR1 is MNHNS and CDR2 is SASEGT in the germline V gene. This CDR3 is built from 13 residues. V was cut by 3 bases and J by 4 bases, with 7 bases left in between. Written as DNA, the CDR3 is TGTGCCAGCAGTGAGAACCCGAATCAGCCCCAGCATTTT. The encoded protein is CASSENPNQPQHF.

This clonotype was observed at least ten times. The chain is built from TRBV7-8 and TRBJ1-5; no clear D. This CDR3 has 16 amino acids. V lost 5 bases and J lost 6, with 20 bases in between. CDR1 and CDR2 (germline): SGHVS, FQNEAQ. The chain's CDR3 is CASSRTLGPGSQPQHF. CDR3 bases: TGTGCCAGCAGCCGGACGCTCGGCCCTGGGAGTCAGCCCCAGCATTTT.

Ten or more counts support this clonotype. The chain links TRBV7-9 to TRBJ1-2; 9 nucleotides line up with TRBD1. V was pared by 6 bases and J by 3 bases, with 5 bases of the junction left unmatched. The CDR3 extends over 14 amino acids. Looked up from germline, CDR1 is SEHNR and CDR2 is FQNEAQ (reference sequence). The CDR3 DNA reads TGTGCCAGCAGTCCGACAGGGGGGGACTATGGCTACACCTTC. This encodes CASSPTGGDYGYTF.

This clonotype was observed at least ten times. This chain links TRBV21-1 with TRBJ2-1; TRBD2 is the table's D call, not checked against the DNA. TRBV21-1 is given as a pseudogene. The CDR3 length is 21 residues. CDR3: CASSSPWSLAGGGTLLDEQFF. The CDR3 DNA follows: TGTGCCAGCAGCTCCCCTTGGTCACTAGCGGGAGGAGGGACCCTTTTGGATGAGCAGTTCTTC.

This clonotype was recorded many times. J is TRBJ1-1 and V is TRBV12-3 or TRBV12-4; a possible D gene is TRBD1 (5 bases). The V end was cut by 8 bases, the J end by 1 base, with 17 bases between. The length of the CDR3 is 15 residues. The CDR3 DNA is TGTGCCAGCCTGTGGGGGAGGCTGAGGAACACTGAAGCTTTCTTT. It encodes CASLWGRLRNTEAFF.

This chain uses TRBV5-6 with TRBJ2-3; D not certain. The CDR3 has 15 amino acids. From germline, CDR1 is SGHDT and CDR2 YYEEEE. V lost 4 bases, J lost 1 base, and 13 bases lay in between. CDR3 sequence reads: CASSRRVQRTDTQYF. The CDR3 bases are TGTGCCAGCAGCCGCCGGGTGCAGCGCACAGATACGCAGTATTTT.

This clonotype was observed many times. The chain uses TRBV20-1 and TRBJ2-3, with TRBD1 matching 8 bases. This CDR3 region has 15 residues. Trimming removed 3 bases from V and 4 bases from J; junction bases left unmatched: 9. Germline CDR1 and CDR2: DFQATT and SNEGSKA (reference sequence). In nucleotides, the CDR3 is TGCAGTGCTAGCCTCGACAGGGGTGGGTCAGATACGCAGTATTTT. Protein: CSASLDRGGSDTQYF.

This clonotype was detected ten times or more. The CDR3 nucleotides are TGTGCCAGCAGTCGAGGACAGGGATCCCGAGATACGCAGTATTTT. Residues: CASSRGQGSRDTQYF. The chain combines TRBV7-2 with TRBJ2-3; 8 nucleotides agree with TRBD1. V trimming: 6 bases; J trimming: 5 bases; junction bases outside the gene matches: 10. Germline lookup yields CDR1 SGHTA and CDR2 FQGNSA. This CDR3 contains 15 residues.

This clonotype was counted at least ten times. The CDR3 nucleotides read TGCAGCGTTGCTACAGGGGGCGAAGGGAATTCACCCCTCCACTTT. The encoded protein is CSVATGGEGNSPLHF. The chain carries TRBV29-1 and TRBJ1-6, with 9 bases aligning to TRBD1. The CDR3 covers 15 residues. Trimming removed 4 bases from V and 7 bases from J; junction bases left unmatched: 8. Germline CDR1 SQVTM, CDR2 ANQGSEA.

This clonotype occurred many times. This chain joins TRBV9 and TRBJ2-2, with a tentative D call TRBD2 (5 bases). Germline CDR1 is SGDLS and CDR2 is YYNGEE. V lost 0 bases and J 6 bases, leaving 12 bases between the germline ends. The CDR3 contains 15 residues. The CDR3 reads CASSVAAERAGELFF. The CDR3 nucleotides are TGTGCCAGCAGCGTAGCAGCGGAGCGCGCCGGGGAGCTGTTTTTT.

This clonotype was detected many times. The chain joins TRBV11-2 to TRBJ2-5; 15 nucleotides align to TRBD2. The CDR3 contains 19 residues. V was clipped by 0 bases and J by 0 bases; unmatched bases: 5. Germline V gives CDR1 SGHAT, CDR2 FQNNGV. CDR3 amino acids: CASSLDRTSGRGYQETQYF. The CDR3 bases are TGTGCCAGCAGCTTAGACCGGACTAGCGGGAGGGGGTACCAAGAGACCCAGTACTTC.

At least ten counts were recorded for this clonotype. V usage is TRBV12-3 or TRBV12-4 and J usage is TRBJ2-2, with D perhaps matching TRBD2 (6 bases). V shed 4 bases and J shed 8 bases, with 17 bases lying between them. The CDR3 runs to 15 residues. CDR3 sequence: CASSSIGGKGGELFF. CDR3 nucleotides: TGTGCCAGCAGTTCCATCGGCGGGAAGGGAGGGGAGCTGTTTTTT.

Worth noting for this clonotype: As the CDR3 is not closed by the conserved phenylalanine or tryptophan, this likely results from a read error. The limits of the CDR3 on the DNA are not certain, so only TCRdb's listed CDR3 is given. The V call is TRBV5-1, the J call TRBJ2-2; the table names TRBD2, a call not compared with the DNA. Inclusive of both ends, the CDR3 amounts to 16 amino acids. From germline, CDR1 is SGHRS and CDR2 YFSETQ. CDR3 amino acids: CASSFRLAGDTGELFS.

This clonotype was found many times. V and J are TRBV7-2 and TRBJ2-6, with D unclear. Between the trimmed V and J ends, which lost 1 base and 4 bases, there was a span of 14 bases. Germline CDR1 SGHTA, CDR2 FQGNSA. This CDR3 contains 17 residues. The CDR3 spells CASSLGQIRSGANVLTF. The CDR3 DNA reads TGTGCCAGCAGCTTAGGCCAGATCAGGTCCGGGGCCAACGTCCTGACTTTC. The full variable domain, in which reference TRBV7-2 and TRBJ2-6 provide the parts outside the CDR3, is GAGVSQSPSNKVTEKGKDVELRCDPISGHTALYWYRQSLGQGLEFLIYFQGNSAPDKSGLPSDRFSAERTGGSVSTLTIQRTQQEDSAVYLCASSLGQIRSGANVLTFGAGSRLTVL.

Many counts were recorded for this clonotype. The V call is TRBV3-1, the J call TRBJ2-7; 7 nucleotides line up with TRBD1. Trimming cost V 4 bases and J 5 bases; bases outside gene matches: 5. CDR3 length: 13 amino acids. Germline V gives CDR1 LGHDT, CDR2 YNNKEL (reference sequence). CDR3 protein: CASSRGGWDEQYF. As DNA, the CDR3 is TGTGCCAGCAGCCGAGGGGGCTGGGACGAGCAGTACTTC.